A single sample gave rise to the 24 T cell receptor beta chains below, sequenced in a study of blood T cells in healthy people across ages. Combining a sample-barcoded 5' primer with a J-beta primer mix, a second PCR ran for about 7 to 12 cycles. TCRdb re-analysed the 5' RACE reads in MiXCR, keeping a single row per CDR3 protein. The data hold 1.2 million to 1.5 million distinct CDR3 sequences, with 59% observed a single time. Sequenced material: blood. These receptors were collected from a man between 18 and 35 years old in good health.

This clonotype was observed a few times. The chain joins TRBV5-1 to TRBJ2-1; unclear D gene. CDR3 length: 15 residues. Trimming took off 3 bases at V and 1 base at J, with 11 bases between the two ends. Germline values: CDR1 SGHRS, CDR2 YFSETQ. The CDR3 region has the DNA TGCGCCAGCAGCTGGCGCCCCGTATCCTACAATGAGCAGTTCTTC. Protein product: CASSWRPVSYNEQFF. Based on the CDR3 plus reference TRBV5-1 and TRBJ2-1, the full variable domain is KAGVTQTPRYLIKTRGQQVTLSCSPISGHRSVSWYQQTPGQGLQFLFEYFSETQRNKGNFPGRFSGRQFSNSRSEMNVSTLELGDSALYLCASSWRPVSYNEQFFGPGTRLTVL.

The chain carries TRBV7-2 and TRBJ2-3; D remains unclear. Germline lookup yields CDR1 SGHTA and CDR2 FQGNSA. V lost 1 base, J lost 4 bases, and 12 bases lay in between. The CDR3 is 15 residues long. CDR3 amino acids: CASSLGFGGADTQYF. CDR3 coding DNA: TGTGCCAGCAGCTTAGGATTCGGTGGGGCAGATACGCAGTATTTT. The whole variable domain, remainder taken from reference TRBV7-2 and TRBJ2-3, is GAGVSQSPSNKVTEKGKDVELRCDPISGHTALYWYRQSLGQGLEFLIYFQGNSAPDKSGLPSDRFSAERTGGSVSTLTIQRTQQEDSAVYLCASSLGFGGADTQYFGPGTRLTVL.

This clonotype has a handful of counts. V and J are TRBV29-1 and TRBJ1-4; perhaps TRBD1 as D (6 bases). Trimming left V 7 bases short and J 0 bases short, with 12 bases between. This CDR3 has 14 amino acids. Germline V gene sequence: CDR1 SQVTM, CDR2 ANQGSEA. The CDR3 loop reads CSGKGGATNEKLFF. The CDR3 region has the DNA TGCAGCGGCAAGGGGGGTGCAACTAATGAAAAACTGTTTTTT.

This chain links TRBV5-1 with TRBJ1-2, with no clear D. The CDR3 is 15 residues long. V shed 6 bases and J shed 3 bases, with 18 bases lying between them. Germline lookup yields CDR1 SGHRS and CDR2 YFSETQ. This CDR3 reads CASTTYSTEDYGYTF. CDR3 coding DNA: TGCGCCAGCACGACCTACTCGACGGAAGACTATGGCTACACCTTC.

This clonotype was counted once. The chain carries TRBV12-5 and TRBJ2-5; 11 bases match TRBD2. The CDR3 spans 18 residues. Germline V lookup: CDR1 LGHNT, CDR2 FRNRAP. V lost 7 bases to trimming and J lost 5 bases; unmatched junction nucleotides: 18. CDR3 nucleotide sequence: TGTGCTAGTGAGGAAGAGGGACTAGCGGTATTCGGCGAGGAGACCCAGTACTTC. It is translated as CASEEEGLAVFGEETQYF.

This clonotype was found a few times. The CDR3 is CSVWPAGNTEAFF. CDR3 DNA sequence: TGCAGCGTCTGGCCCGCCGGGAACACTGAAGCTTTCTTT. This chain uses TRBV29-1 with TRBJ1-1; D is unclear. The CDR3 contains 13 residues. V was trimmed by 6 bases and J by 1 base, leaving 12 bases between them. Germline CDR1 SQVTM, CDR2 ANQGSEA.

This clonotype was seen a handful of times. This rearrangement joins TRBV20-1 to TRBJ2-1, with D possibly being TRBD1 (6 bases). CDR3 length: 15 residues. Germline-derived CDR1 and CDR2 are DFQATT and SNEGSKA (reference sequence). V was shortened by 5 bases and J by 4 bases, with 18 bases between the two germline ends. This CDR3 is CSAADSLLPYNEQFF. Here the CDR3 DNA reads TGCAGTGCTGCGGACAGCTTACTACCTTACAATGAGCAGTTCTTC.

The chain links TRBV4-1 to TRBJ2-3, with TRBD1 matching 8 bases. The CDR3 is 18 residues long. CDR1 MGHRA and CDR2 YSYEKL come from the germline V gene. The V gene end was trimmed by 4 bases and the J gene end by 2 bases; junction bases not matched to a gene: 14. The chain's CDR3 is CASSPPRTTGDITDTQYF. The CDR3 DNA is TGCGCCAGCAGCCCGCCCAGAACGACAGGGGACATCACAGATACGCAGTATTTT.

This clonotype was seen only a few times. This rearrangement joins TRBV3-1 to TRBJ1-2; 7 bases are shared with TRBD1. V shed 4 bases and J 5 bases; nucleotides not matched to a gene: 7. The germline CDR1 and CDR2 sequences are LGHDT and YNNKEL (reference sequence). The CDR3 sequence is 14 residues long. CDR3 residues: CASSPRDRWYGYTF. The CDR3 nucleotides are TGTGCCAGCAGCCCCCGGGACAGATGGTATGGCTACACCTTC.

The chain recombines TRBV5-1 with TRBJ2-4; D unclear. V lost 4 bases and J 4 bases, leaving 12 bases between the germline ends. Germline V gene data show CDR1 as SGHRS and CDR2 as YFSETQ. There are 14 residues in the CDR3. CDR3 loop: CASSPTLTKNIQYF. The CDR3, as DNA: TGCGCCAGCAGCCCGACCCTTACGAAAAACATTCAGTACTTC.

This clonotype appeared a single time. In DNA, the CDR3 is TGCAGTGCTAGACCTAGCGGGGGGAAGTACCAAGAGACCCAGTACTTC. Translating it yields CSARPSGGKYQETQYF. V gene TRBV20-1 combines with J gene TRBJ2-5; 11 bases fit TRBD2. Germline V gives CDR1 DFQATT, CDR2 SNEGSKA (reference sequence). Losses at the gene ends were 2 bases for V and 0 bases for J; bases not matched to a gene: 5. This CDR3 comprises 16 residues.

A few counts support this clonotype. The genes are TRBV29-1 and TRBJ2-3; D is perhaps TRBD1 or TRBD2 (6 bases each). The CDR3 runs 15 residues. Germline assignment: CDR1 SQVTM and CDR2 ANQGSEA. The V end was cut by 3 bases, the J end by 6 bases, with 19 bases between. CDR3 coding DNA: TGCAGCGTTGAGGGGCGGAGGGGGAAAATCGATACGCAGTATTTT. Translating it yields CSVEGRRGKIDTQYF.

V is TRBV20-1 and J is TRBJ2-7, with D unclear. The CDR3 loop spans 15 amino acids. The germline CDR1 and CDR2 sequences are DFQATT and SNEGSKA (reference sequence). Between the trimmed V and J ends, which lost 0 bases and 0 bases, there was a span of 12 bases. The CDR3 loop reads CSARDHRRSSYEQYF. CDR3 bases: TGCAGTGCTAGAGATCACCGACGAAGCTCCTACGAGCAGTACTTC.

The chain carries TRBV2 and TRBJ2-2; 10 bases map to TRBD2. The V segment lost 10 bases and the J segment 1 base; nucleotides outside the gene matches: 6. CDR3 length: 15 residues. Germline loops: CDR1 SNHLY, CDR2 FYNNEI. The CDR3 sequence: CATGTSEQNTGELFF. The CDR3, as DNA: TGTGCCACCGGGACTAGCGAACAGAACACCGGGGAGCTGTTTTTT.

This clonotype was seen only a few times. The V gene is TRBV5-1, the J gene TRBJ2-3; D gene ambiguous. V was shortened by 5 bases and J by 0 bases, with 19 bases between the two germline ends. The CDR3 runs to 17 residues. Germline-derived CDR1 and CDR2 are SGHRS and YFSETQ. The CDR3 sequence is CASRFQATTLSTDTQYF. The CDR3 DNA sequence: TGCGCCAGCAGGTTTCAGGCTACCACACTGAGCACAGATACGCAGTATTTT.

The chain carries TRBV3-1 and TRBJ2-6; 7 bases align to TRBD2. Germline CDR1 is LGHDT and CDR2 is YNNKEL (reference sequence). CDR3 length: 18 residues. Trimming cost V 0 bases and J 7 bases; bases outside gene matches: 12. CDR3 protein: CASSQDFPAGVEANVLTF. The CDR3 bases are TGTGCCAGCAGCCAAGATTTCCCGGCGGGAGTGGAAGCCAACGTCCTGACTTTC.

The chain carries TRBV6-2 or TRBV6-3 and TRBJ1-5, with 7 bases aligning to TRBD1. V was pared by 6 bases and J by 4 bases, with 6 bases of the junction left unmatched. The CDR3 spans 14 residues. Germline V gene data show CDR1 as MNHEY and CDR2 as SVGEGT. For the CDR3, the DNA is TGTGCCAGCAGATTAACAGGGGTGAATCAGCCCCAGCATTTT. Translating it yields CASRLTGVNQPQHF.

The chain links TRBV25-1 to TRBJ1-5; D ambiguous. V was cut by 5 bases and J by 4 bases, with 15 bases left in between. Germline CDR1 reads MGHDK; CDR2 reads SYGVNS. CDR3 length: 15 residues. The CDR3 is CASSPEVYGNQPQHF. The CDR3 DNA is TGTGCCAGCAGTCCCGAAGTGTATGGTAATCAGCCCCAGCATTTT.

V usage is TRBV7-9 and J usage is TRBJ2-7, with D unclear. The V gene lost 0 bases and the J gene lost 4 bases, with 10 bases spanning the gap. Germline V gene data show CDR1 as SEHNR and CDR2 as FQNEAQ (reference sequence). The CDR3 loop spans 14 amino acids. CDR3 coding DNA: TGTGCCAGCAGCTTAGCACTGAATGTTTACGAGCAGTACTTC. Encoded protein: CASSLALNVYEQYF.

J is TRBJ1-2 and V is TRBV5-1; no definite D call. From germline, CDR1 is SGHRS and CDR2 YFSETQ. This CDR3 is built from 14 residues. Trimming removed 5 bases at V and 5 bases at J, with 16 bases between. The CDR3 region has the DNA TGCGCCAGCAGTTCCGCCCCGCAGACGTATGGCTACACCTTC. Amino acid sequence: CASSSAPQTYGYTF.

This clonotype occurred a few times. This chain uses TRBV28 with TRBJ2-7; a possible D gene is TRBD1 (5 bases). This CDR3 is built from 14 residues. Germline V gene lookup returns CDR1 MDHEN and CDR2 SYDVKM. The germline V and J ends were trimmed by 5 bases and 7 bases, with 18 bases remaining between them. The CDR3 bases are TGTGCCAGCAGTCGACAGCTGTACACCTGGGAGCAGTACTTC. Translated: CASSRQLYTWEQYF. The full variable domain, its missing parts supplied by reference TRBV28 and TRBJ2-7, is DVKVTQSSRYLVKRTGEKVFLECVQDMDHENMFWYRQDPGLGLRLIYFSYDVKMKEKGDIPEGYSVSREKKERFSLILESASTNQTSMYLCASSRQLYTWEQYFGPGTRLTVT.

On this clonotype itself: At one boundary the junction diverges from the germline segment, which might be a read error. The CDR3 coding sequence is TGCGCCAGCAGTTACGGACCGAGGGATACGCAGTATTTT. Amino acid sequence: CASSYGPRDTQYF. The genes are TRBV6-5 and TRBJ2-3; D uncertain. The CDR3 consists of 13 residues. Germline assignment: CDR1 MNHEY and CDR2 SVGAGI.

The V and J genes are TRBV12-3 or TRBV12-4 and TRBJ2-4, with 8 bases fitting TRBD1. The CDR3 covers 17 residues. V gave up 4 bases and J gave up 8 bases; unmatched junction bases: 16. For the CDR3, the DNA is TGTGCCAGCAGTTCAGTGGCCCTGGACAGGGTTATGGACATTCAGTACTTC. Encoded protein: CASSSVALDRVMDIQYF.

This clonotype has a handful of counts. The CDR3 sequence: CAISEVTGGDSPLHF. The CDR3 DNA reads as TGTGCCATCAGTGAGGTGACAGGGGGCGATTCACCCCTCCACTTT. The chain carries TRBV10-3 and TRBJ1-6, with 10 bases aligning to TRBD1. The CDR3 has 15 amino acids. Trimming at V came to 2 bases and at J to 8 bases, leaving 3 bases not matched to a gene. Germline V CDR1 and CDR2: ENHRY, SYGVKD.